This T cell receptor (beta chain) was identified during a study of sequential checkpoint blockade in melanoma. Across the study: First-line arms were nivolumab then ipilimumab, or the reverse, randomized 1:1. After both sequences, patients received maintenance nivolumab.

This clone occurred once. TCRdb's table, derived via immunoSEQ multiplex PCR, lists solely in-frame clones and lacks some. Among about 17,000 clones, around 63% were seen once, and the ten largest hold approximately 20%. Germline CDR1 SGHRS, CDR2 YFSETQ. This CDR3 contains 19 residues. The ends lost 4 bases at V and 1 base at J; junction bases unmatched: 17. Treatment here: randomized to nivolumab then ipilimumab (arm A) or the reverse (arm B). Patients had received no earlier DNA-damaging chemotherapy. PBMC sorting kept live CD3+CD8+ cells without CD19 or CD56. Source: CD8+ T cells sorted from blood (inferred from file names), taken from a patient given nivolumab and ipilimumab in sequence. The chain recombines TRBV5-1 with TRBJ1-1; 9 nucleotides line up with TRBD1. The TCR comes from a human donor with melanoma. The CDR3 sequence: CASSPGDRVGLGENTEAFF. Here the CDR3 DNA reads TGCGCCAGCAGCCCAGGGGACAGGGTAGGCTTGGGGGAGAACACTGAAGCTTTCTTT. The variable domain in full, completed from reference TRBV5-1 and TRBJ1-1, reads KAGVTQTPRYLIKTRGQQVTLSCSPISGHRSVSWYQQTPGQGLQFLFEYFSETQRNKGNFPGRFSGRQFSNSRSEMNVSTLELGDSALYLCASSPGDRVGLGENTEAFFGQGTRLTVV.